These T cell receptor beta chains were read from a single sample in a study of blood T cell repertoires in COVID-19. The repertoire was sequenced with immunoSEQ multiplex PCR; TCRdb's copy has only in-frame clones and lacks some. The sample includes fewer than 250,000 clones, around 84% of them seen just once. Material: peripheral blood. These receptors all stem from a man aged 30 to 39 with active or convalescent COVID-19. The CDR3 runs from the conserved cysteine through the conserved F or W. The size field is filled for only some rows; it gives once, few, many or a size class.

size | J | V | CDR3
NA | TRBJ1-1 | TRBV6-1 | CASSGNRGPLNTEAFF
once | TRBJ1-6 | TRBV25-1 | CASSALAGQGTSPLHF
NA | TRBJ1-2 | TRBV6-5 | CASSPDIIRGYTF
NA | TRBJ1-3 | TRBV18 | CASSPPRGSRDTIYF
NA | TRBJ1-1 | TRBV7-2 | CASSFGTARSRTEAFF
NA | TRBJ1-2 | TRBV19 | CASSSLDRGVASSGYTF
NA | TRBJ2-3 | TRBV4-2 | CASSRGRATGDTQYF
few | TRBJ1-3 | TRBV6-4 | CASSQRARGTIYF
NA | TRBJ1-4 | TRBV19 | CARRGAIGEKLFF
NA | TRBJ2-3 | TRBV11-3 | CASSLTSSTDTQYF
NA | TRBJ2-7 | TRBV9 | CASSPSPSLRKSSYEQYF
once | TRBJ1-1 | TRBV5-1 | CASTRGTDTEAFF
NA | TRBJ2-3 | TRBV27 | CASSPLAGGSTDTQYF
NA | TRBJ1-2 | TRBV5-1 | CASSLSQGAYGYTF
few | TRBJ2-1 | TRBV4-1 | CASSAYGQGIPNEQFF
NA | TRBJ1-6 | TRBV5-1 | CASSLGGESPLHF
NA | TRBJ2-1 | TRBV19 | CASSPLAGGPVYNEQFF
once | TRBJ2-3 | TRBV28 | CASSSTGFHTDTQYF
NA | TRBJ1-5 | TRBV27 | CASSFGAGQGAGNQPQHF
NA | TRBJ2-2 | TRBV5-1 | CASSHRDRAGGTGELFF
NA | TRBJ2-2 | TRBV18 | CASSPNRNPGELFF
NA | TRBJ2-7 | TRBV7-3 | CASSSGQGAYEQYF
NA | TRBJ2-2 | TRBV28 | CASSPAPGQSNTGELFF
NA | TRBJ1-2 | TRBV4-3 | CASSQEGGQGGYTF
few | TRBJ1-2 | TRBV4-3 | CASSQGGTGARYGYTF
NA | TRBJ2-2 | TRBV6-5 | CASSYRGPATGELFF
NA | TRBJ2-6 | TRBV10-2 | CASSGAVSGANVLTF
NA | TRBJ1-3 | TRBV14 | CASSIQGFSGNTIYF
NA | TRBJ2-5 | TRBV6-2/TRBV6-3 | CASSYDRAVGETQYF
once | TRBJ2-1 | TRBV5-5 | CASSLLPDEQFF
NA | TRBJ2-7 | TRBV7-2 | CASSLVQAAYEQYF
once | TRBJ1-2 | TRBV28 | CASSLVVDSNYGYTF
few | TRBJ2-7 | TRBV6-6 | CASSYSGLAGAYEQYF
NA | TRBJ2-2 | TRBV7-9 | CASSRGTGTSARRTGELFF
NA | TRBJ1-5 | TRBV3-1/TRBV3-2 | CASSQGTVNNQPQHF
NA | TRBJ1-2 | TRBV3-1/TRBV3-2 | CASSHLRFYGYTF
once | TRBJ2-1 | TRBV5-1 | CASSLETTHKQFF
NA | TRBJ1-5 | TRBV19 | CASSSRRRGDGGQPQHF
NA | TRBJ2-5 | TRBV11-3 | CASSLSGSGTQYF
NA | TRBJ2-7 | TRBV6-6 | CASSLRRGASYEQYF